This TCR beta chain was recorded in a study of blood T cell repertoires in COVID-19. For the study at large: Spain, Italy and the United States supplied samples that represented acute and convalescent COVID-19.

Measured with immunoSEQ multiplex PCR; TCRdb has only the in-frame clones, and not every one. The sample holds hundreds of thousands of clones; about 93% are singletons and the top ten take 1.5% to 2%. CDR3 length: 17 residues. Germline CDR1 KGHSH, CDR2 LQKENI. V shed 4 bases and J 7 bases; nucleotides not matched to a gene: 11. This clonotype originated in a woman younger than 30 who had recovered from COVID-19. This chain joins TRBV18 and TRBJ2-1; 12 nucleotides match TRBD2. Source material: PBMCs or T cells enriched from blood (not recorded which). The CDR3 is CASSRELAGGLQNEQFF. CDR3 DNA sequence: TGTGCCAGCTCACGCGAACTAGCGGGGGGACTACAAAATGAGCAGTTCTTC.